This TCR beta chain was recorded in a study of T cell responses to AZD1222 COVID-19 vaccine. Comment on this clone: Its specificity is not known.

Sequenced by immunoSEQ multiplex PCR; TCRdb stores in-frame clones only, minus some. Among about 140,000 clones listed, more than 90% were seen once. Broader study findings: At baseline, just five or six AZD1222 recipients tested seropositive. Samples come after the peak T cell response, not at day 14.

The V gene lost 7 bases and the J gene lost 4 bases, with 6 bases spanning the gap. The CDR3 runs to 11 residues. The sequence was obtained from an adult in good health. The sequencing used peripheral blood, collected on day 0 of AZD1222 vaccination. The rearrangement joins TRBV12-3 or TRBV12-4 to TRBJ2-3; D is unresolved. CDR3 sequence (DNA): TGTGCCAGCACTTACGCAGATACGCAGTATTTT. The encoded protein is CASTYADTQYF.